Following are 9 T cell receptor beta chains from one sample sequenced in a study of blood T cell repertoires in COVID-19. Measured with immunoSEQ multiplex PCR; TCRdb has only the in-frame clones, and not every one. The sample shows approximately 58,000 clones, approximately 90% of them seen only once. Source material: peripheral blood. Source of these receptors: a human donor in a cohort sampled during active COVID-19.

The chain links TRBV2 to TRBJ1-4; 8 bases agree with TRBD1. The germline gives CDR1 SNHLY, CDR2 FYNNEI. CDR3 size: 17 residues. Trimming removed 2 bases from V and 2 bases from J; junction bases left unmatched: 7. The CDR3 coding sequence is TGTGCCAGCAGTGAAAACTGGACAGGGTTTACTAATGAAAAACTGTTTTTT. It specifies CASSENWTGFTNEKLFF.

J is TRBJ2-7 and V is TRBV30; 8 nucleotides align to TRBD1. CDR1 and CDR2 from the germline V gene are GTSNPN and SVGIG (reference sequence). The CDR3 extends over 15 amino acids. V dropped 6 bases and J dropped 5; count of bases not matched to a gene: 15. The CDR3 sequence: CACTLGTGGWDEQYF. The CDR3, as DNA: TGTGCCTGCACCCTTGGGACAGGTGGGTGGGACGAGCAGTACTTC.

DNA for the CDR3: TGTGCCAGCAGCCAACGCCGACAGATCACCGGGGAGCTGTTTTTT. This codes for CASSQRRQITGELFF. The rearrangement links TRBV5-6 to TRBJ2-2, with D possibly being TRBD1 (5 bases). V was clipped by 4 bases and J by 4 bases, with 14 bases between them. Germline V CDR1 and CDR2: SGHDT, YYEEEE. The CDR3 is 15 residues long. The whole variable domain, remainder taken from reference TRBV5-6 and TRBJ2-2, is DAGVTQSPTHLIKTRGQQVTLRCSPKSGHDTVSWYQQALGQGPQFIFQYYEEEERQRGNFPDRFSGHQFPNYSSELNVNALLLGDSALYLCASSQRRQITGELFFGEGSRLTVL.

This rearrangement joins TRBV2 to TRBJ2-1; 7 bases agree with TRBD2. Germline V gene lookup returns CDR1 SNHLY and CDR2 FYNNEI. The junction had 8 bases not matched to a gene; V was cut back by 4 bases and J by 8 bases. The CDR3 length is 14 residues. CDR3 loop: CASSGIAGMYEQFF. For the CDR3, the DNA is TGTGCCAGCAGTGGAATAGCGGGCATGTATGAGCAGTTCTTC.

V usage is TRBV28 and J usage is TRBJ2-5, with TRBD2 matching 11 bases. The V segment lost 7 bases and the J segment 5 bases; nucleotides outside the gene matches: 6. From germline, CDR1 is MDHEN and CDR2 SYDVKM. CDR3 length: 14 residues. The CDR3 loop is CASTSLAGGETQYF. In DNA form, the CDR3 reads TGTGCCAGCACTAGTTTAGCGGGAGGGGAGACCCAGTACTTC.

The chain employs TRBV6-2 or TRBV6-3 and TRBJ2-1; tentatively, D is TRBD1 (6 bases). The V gene lost 4 bases and the J gene lost 0 bases, with 13 bases spanning the gap. Germline CDR1 reads MNHEY; CDR2 reads SVGEGT. The CDR3 extends over 16 amino acids. The CDR3 nucleotides read TGTGCCAGCAGTTCGTTCGGACAGAACTCCTACAATGAGCAGTTCTTC. This codes for CASSSFGQNSYNEQFF.

As regards this clone: The junction shows a germline mismatch at one end, possibly a read error. CDR3 DNA sequence: TGCGCCAGCAGCTTGGAGTCGGGGTGGTGGATCTTC. It is translated as CASSLESGWWIF. V gene TRBV5-1 combines with J gene TRBJ2-1, with a weak D call TRBD2 (5 bases). This CDR3 spans 12 amino acids. Germline assignment: CDR1 SGHRS and CDR2 YFSETQ.

The V call is TRBV6-2 or TRBV6-3, the J call TRBJ1-5; D is perhaps TRBD1 (6 bases). Trimming cost V 6 bases and J 3 bases, with 15 bases left between them. The CDR3 has 15 residues. Looked up from germline, CDR1 is MNHEY and CDR2 is SVGEGT. The CDR3 nucleotides read TGTGCCAGCAGCCAGATCGGGGGGCCCAATCAGCCCCAGCATTTT. Its translation is CASSQIGGPNQPQHF.

The chain employs TRBV12-5 and TRBJ1-1, with a tentative D call TRBD1 (6 bases). Trimming took off 0 bases at V and 5 bases at J, with 13 bases between the two ends. The CDR3 runs 15 residues. CDR1 and CDR2 (germline): LGHNT, FRNRAP. The CDR3 DNA reads TGTGCTAGTGGTTTGGTGACAGGCCGTGAAACTGAAGCTTTCTTT. Its translation is CASGLVTGRETEAFF.